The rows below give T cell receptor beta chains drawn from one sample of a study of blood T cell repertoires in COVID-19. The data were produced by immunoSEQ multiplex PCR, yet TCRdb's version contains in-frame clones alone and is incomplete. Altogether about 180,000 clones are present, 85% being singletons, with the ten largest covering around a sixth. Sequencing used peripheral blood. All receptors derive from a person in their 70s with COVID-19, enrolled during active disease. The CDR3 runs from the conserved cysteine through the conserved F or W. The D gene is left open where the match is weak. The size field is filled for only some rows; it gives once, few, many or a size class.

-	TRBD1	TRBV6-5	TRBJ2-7	TGTGCCAGCAGCCAGACAGGGGGCATATCCTACGAGCAGTACTTC	CASSQTGGISYEQYF
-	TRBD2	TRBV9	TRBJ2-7	TGTGCCAGCAGCGCCTCCCCCGGCGGGGGGAACTACGAGCAGTACTTC	CASSASPGGGNYEQYF
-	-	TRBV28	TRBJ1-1	TGTGCCAGCAGGGAGGTCACTGAAGCTTTCTTT	CASREVTEAFF
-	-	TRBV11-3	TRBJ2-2	TGTGCCAGCAGCTTAGTCGGCCCAGGGAATACCGGGGAGCTGTTTTTT	CASSLVGPGNTGELFF
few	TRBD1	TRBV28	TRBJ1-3	TGTGCCAGCAGTCCACCAGGGGGCAGTGGTGGAAACACCATATATTTT	CASSPPGGSGGNTIYF
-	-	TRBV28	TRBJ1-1	TGTGCCAGCAGTCCCTCGGGGGGGCGAGAGTTGTACACTGAAGCTTTCTTT	CASSPSGGRELYTEAFF
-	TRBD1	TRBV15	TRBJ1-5	TGTGCCACCAGCAGAGCGGCAGGGGGTCAGCCCCAGCATTTT	CATSRAAGGQPQHF
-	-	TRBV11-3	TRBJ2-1	TGTGCCAGCAGCTTAGATCTTGGGGGGAGGCCCGGGGAGAGTGAGCAGTTCTTC	CASSLDLGGRPGESEQFF
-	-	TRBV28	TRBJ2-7	TGTGCCAGCAGCCAACCCTCCGGGATGGCCTACGAGCAGTACTTC	CASSQPSGMAYEQYF
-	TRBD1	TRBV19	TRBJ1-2	TGTGCCAGTAGTACACAGGGGAACTATGGCTACACCTTC	CASSTQGNYGYTF
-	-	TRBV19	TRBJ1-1	TGTGCCAGTAGGGAATGGCGGGCGCAGACTGAAGCTTTCTTT	CASREWRAQTEAFF
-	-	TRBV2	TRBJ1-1	TGTGCCAGCAGTGATGGCAGGAACACTGAAGCTTTCTTT	CASSDGRNTEAFF
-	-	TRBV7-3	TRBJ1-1	TGTGCCAGCAGCTTGGGGGCCCCCGGTTTGAACACTGAAGCTTTCTTT	CASSLGAPGLNTEAFF
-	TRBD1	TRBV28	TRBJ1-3	TGTGCCAGCAGTTTAGGACAGGCTGGAAACACCATATATTTT	CASSLGQAGNTIYF
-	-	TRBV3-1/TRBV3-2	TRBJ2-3	TGTGCCAGCAGCCAAGATGGTTGGCGGGGATTAGATACGCAGTATTTT	CASSQDGWRGLDTQYF
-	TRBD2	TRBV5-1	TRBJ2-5	TGCGCCAGCAGACGGACTAGCGGGGAACAAGAGACCCAGTACTTC	CASRRTSGEQETQYF
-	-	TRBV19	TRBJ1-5	TGTGCCAGTACCGTCGGGGGTACGGGAGGCAATCAGCCCCAGCATTTT	CASTVGGTGGNQPQHF
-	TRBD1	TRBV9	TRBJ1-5	TGTGCCAGCAGCGTAGGACAGGGCGGGCAGCCCCAGCATTTT	CASSVGQGGQPQHF
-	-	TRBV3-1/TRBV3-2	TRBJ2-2	TGTGCCAGCAGCCCGACAGACGGTTACACCGGGGAGCTGTTTTTT	CASSPTDGYTGELFF
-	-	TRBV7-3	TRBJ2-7	TGTGCCAGCAGCTTAACCCCCGGCTACGAGCAGTACTTC	CASSLTPGYEQYF
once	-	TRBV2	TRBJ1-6	TGTGCCAGCAGTGGGCTAGGGCAGGGTATCCACTTT	CASSGLGQGIHF